The sample holds a few counts of the clone carrying this T cell receptor beta chain. What it binds is unknown. These data are taken from a study of CD8 T cells in ankylosing spondylitis. Each CDR3 protein is one row after TCRdb ran MiXCR on the 5' RACE reads. The data show tens of thousands of distinct CDR3 sequences, 16% seen once. Study observations and caveats: Previous work reported some of these motif variants in the synovial fluid and blood of reactive arthritis. Significant enrichment of disease-linked clones was reported in matched ankylosing spondylitis synovial fluid.

Germline V CDR1 and CDR2: SQVTM, ANQGSEA. The V segment lost 4 bases and the J segment 3 bases; nucleotides outside the gene matches: 11. CDR3 length equals 17 residues. Sequencing was done on a sample of blood. The chain uses TRBV29-1 and TRBJ2-2, with 10 nucleotides matching TRBD2. This clonotype was obtained from a male donor with ankylosing spondylitis or in good health (not recorded which). The CDR3 region is CSVGYRVSGGHTGELFF. The CDR3 DNA sequence: TGCAGCGTTGGATACAGGGTTAGCGGGGGGCACACCGGGGAGCTGTTTTTT.